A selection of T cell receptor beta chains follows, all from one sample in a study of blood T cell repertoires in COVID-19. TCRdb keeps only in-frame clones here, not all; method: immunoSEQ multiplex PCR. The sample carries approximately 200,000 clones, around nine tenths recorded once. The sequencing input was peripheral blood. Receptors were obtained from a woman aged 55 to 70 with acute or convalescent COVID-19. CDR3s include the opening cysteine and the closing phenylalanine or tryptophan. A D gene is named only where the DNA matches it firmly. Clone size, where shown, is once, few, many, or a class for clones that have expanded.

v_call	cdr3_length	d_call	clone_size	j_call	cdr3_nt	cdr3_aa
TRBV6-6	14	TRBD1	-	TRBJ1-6	TGTGCCAGCAGTTACTACGACAGGGACTCACCCCTCCACTTT	CASSYYDRDSPLHF
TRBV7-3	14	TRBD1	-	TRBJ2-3	TGTGCCAGCAGCTTAAATGCCGGGGACAGTCTAAGGTATTTT	CASSLNAGDSLRYF
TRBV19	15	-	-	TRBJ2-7	TGTGCCAGTAGTACGAGAGACAGCCATCTCTACGAGCAGTACTTC	CASSTRDSHLYEQYF
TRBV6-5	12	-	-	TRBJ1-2	TGTGCGCTAGAATGGGGGCCCTATGGCTACACCTTC	CALEWGPYGYTF
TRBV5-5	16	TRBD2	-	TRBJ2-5	TGTGCCAGCAGCTTGAGACTAGCCCCCTCGGGGGAGACCCAGTACTTC	CASSLRLAPSGETQYF
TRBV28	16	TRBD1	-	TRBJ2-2	TGTGCCAGCAGTGCCCAGACAGGGTGGAGAGCCGGGGAGCTGTTTTTT	CASSAQTGWRAGELFF
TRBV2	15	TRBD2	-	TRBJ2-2	TGTGCCAGCAGAGCACTAGCGGGAGGCACCGGGGAGCTGTTTTTT	CASRALAGGTGELFF
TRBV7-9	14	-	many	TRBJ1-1	TGTGCCAGCAGCTTACAGGGAAGCACTTATGAAGCTTTCTTT	CASSLQGSTYEAFF
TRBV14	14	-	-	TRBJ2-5	TGTGCCAGCAGCCCAATTACGGGCGGGGAGACCCAGTACTTC	CASSPITGGETQYF
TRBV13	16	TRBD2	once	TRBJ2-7	TGTGCCAGCAGCTATGCACTAGCGGGAGGTGGTTACGAGCAGTACTTC	CASSYALAGGGYEQYF
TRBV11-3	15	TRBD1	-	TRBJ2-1	TGTGCCAGCAGCTTACAGGGGGCGTCCTACAATGAGCAGTTCTTC	CASSLQGASYNEQFF
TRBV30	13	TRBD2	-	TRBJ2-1	TGTGCCTTTAGCGGGAACTACTACAATGAGCAGTTCTTC	CAFSGNYYNEQFF
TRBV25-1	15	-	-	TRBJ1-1	TGTGCCAGCAGTGAGTTGGAGGGTTCCGCCCGCGAAGCTTTCTTT	CASSELEGSAREAFF
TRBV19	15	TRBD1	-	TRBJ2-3	TGTGCCAGTAGGGGCTGGGGCAGGGGGACAGATACGCAGTATTTT	CASRGWGRGTDTQYF
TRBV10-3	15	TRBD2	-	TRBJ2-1	TGTGCCATCAGTGAGCCTAGCGGCGCCTACAATGAGCAGTTCTTC	CAISEPSGAYNEQFF
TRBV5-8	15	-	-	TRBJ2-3	TGTGCCAGCAGCTTGGCCGGTGGTGACACAGATACGCAGTATTTT	CASSLAGGDTDTQYF
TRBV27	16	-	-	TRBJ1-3	TGTGCCAGCAGTTTTATTGGGGGACTCTCTGGAAACACCATATATTTT	CASSFIGGLSGNTIYF
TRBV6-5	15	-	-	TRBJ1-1	TGTGCCAGCAGTACCCAGGGGCTGGTGTACACTGAAGCTTTCTTT	CASSTQGLVYTEAFF
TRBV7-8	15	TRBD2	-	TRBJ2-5	TGTGCCAGCAGCTTAGCTAGCGGGAGACGAGAGACCCAGTACTTC	CASSLASGRRETQYF
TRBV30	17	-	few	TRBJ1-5	TGTGCCTGGACGAGGGGAGCAGGGGTCTTTAGCAATCAGCCCCAGCATTTT	CAWTRGAGVFSNQPQHF
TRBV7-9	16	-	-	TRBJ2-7	TGTGCCAGCAGCCCACAGGGGTCGGGAGCAACGAACGAGCAGTACTTC	CASSPQGSGATNEQYF
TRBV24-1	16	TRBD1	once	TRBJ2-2	TGTGCCACCAGTGAAGCCCGACAGGGTTTTACCGGGGAGCTGTTTTTT	CATSEARQGFTGELFF
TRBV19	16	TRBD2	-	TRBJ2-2	TGTGCCAGTAGTATCAGCGGGGGGATAATCACCGGGGAGCTGTTTTTT	CASSISGGIITGELFF
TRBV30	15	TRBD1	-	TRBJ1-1	TGTGCCTGGAGTGTCCTAGGACAGGGTGCGGCTGAAGCTTTCTTT	CAWSVLGQGAAEAFF
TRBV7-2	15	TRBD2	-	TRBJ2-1	TGTGCCAGCAGCCGTCTAGCGGGAGAGTACAATGAGCAGTTCTTC	CASSRLAGEYNEQFF
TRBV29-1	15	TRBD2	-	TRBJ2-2	TGCAGCGTTGGAACGGCGGGGAGGGCCACCGGGGAGCTGTTTTTT	CSVGTAGRATGELFF
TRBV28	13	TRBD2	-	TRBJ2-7	TGTGCCAGCGCGGGAGGGAAAATCTACGAGCAGTACTTC	CASAGGKIYEQYF
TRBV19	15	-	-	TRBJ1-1	TGTGCCAGTAGTATTGAGGCCACTCCGAACACTGAAGCTTTCTTT	CASSIEATPNTEAFF
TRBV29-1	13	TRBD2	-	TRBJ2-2	TGCAGCGTGGGGACTAGCGGTCACGGGGAGCTGTTTTTT	CSVGTSGHGELFF
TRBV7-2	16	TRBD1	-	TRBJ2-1	TGTGCCAGCAGCCCCCGACGGACAGGGGGATTCAATGAGCAGTTCTTC	CASSPRRTGGFNEQFF
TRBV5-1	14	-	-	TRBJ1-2	TGCGCCAGCAGCCGGACAGAAATAAACTATGGCTACACCTTC	CASSRTEINYGYTF
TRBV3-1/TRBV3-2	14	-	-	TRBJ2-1	TGTGCCAGCAGCCAAGTAGTATCCTACAATGAGCAGTTCTTC	CASSQVVSYNEQFF
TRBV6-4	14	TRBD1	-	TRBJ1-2	TGTGCCAGCAGTGAGCGACAGGGGGTTCCTGGCTACACCTTC	CASSERQGVPGYTF
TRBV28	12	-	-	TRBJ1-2	TGTGCCAGCAGGGGGGGGCTGGGCGGCTACACCTTC	CASRGGLGGYTF
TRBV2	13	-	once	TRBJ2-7	TGTGCCAGCAGTGAAGGGCCCACCTACGAGCAGTACTTC	CASSEGPTYEQYF
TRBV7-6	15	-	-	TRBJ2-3	TGTGCCAGCAGCTTAGGACGGGGGACCACAGATACGCAGTATTTT	CASSLGRGTTDTQYF
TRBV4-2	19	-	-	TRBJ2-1	TGTGCCAGCAGCCAAAAAGGGGGAATAGCGGGTGTGATGGACAATGAGCAGTTCTTC	CASSQKGGIAGVMDNEQFF
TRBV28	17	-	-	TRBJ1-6	TGTGCCAGCAGTTTATTGCTGGTGAGCTCCTATAATTCACCCCTCCACTTT	CASSLLLVSSYNSPLHF
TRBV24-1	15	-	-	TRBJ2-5	TGTGCCACCAGTGATTCGCGGACAGGAGGGGAGACCCAGTACTTC	CATSDSRTGGETQYF
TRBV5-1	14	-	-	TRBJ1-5	TGCGCCAGCAGTTTGGACGGGGGCAATCAGCCCCAGCATTTT	CASSLDGGNQPQHF
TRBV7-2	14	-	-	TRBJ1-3	TGTGCCAGCAACCAGGGGCCCTCTGGAAACACCATATATTTT	CASNQGPSGNTIYF
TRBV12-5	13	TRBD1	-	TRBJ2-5	TGTGCTAGTGGTCCCGGGACAGAAGAGACCCAGTACTTC	CASGPGTEETQYF
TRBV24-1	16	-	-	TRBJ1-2	TGTGCCACCAGTGACCCGGGTTCGAGGGGGTACTATGGCTACACCTTC	CATSDPGSRGYYGYTF
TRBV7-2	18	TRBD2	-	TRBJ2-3	TGTGCCAGCAGCTTAATGGGCGGGAGTGGAGGAGGCCTGGATACGCAGTATTTT	CASSLMGGSGGGLDTQYF
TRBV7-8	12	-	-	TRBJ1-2	TGTGCCAGCAGCCTGAAGAACGGTGGCTACACCTTC	CASSLKNGGYTF